This TCR beta chain was observed in a study of radiotherapy plus CTLA-4 blockade in lung cancer (dated by TCRdb to 2016 to 2018). Context from the whole study: Objective responses occurred in 18% of enrolled patients, and about 33% achieved disease control.

The study tested focal radiation therapy combined with CTLA-4 blockade (ipilimumab) in patients with chemo-refractory metastatic non-small-cell lung cancer. The table lists this clone with a count of one. Its antigen specificity is not known. No quality values exist for individual bases; no much larger clone is one base distant. Results the study describes overall, beyond this receptor: The strongest predictors of response, as reported, were early dynamic changes in blood T cell clones along with a rise in serum interferon-beta after radiation. After treatment with radiotherapy and ipilimumab, TCR clones that originated in tumors expanded in peripheral blood.

Receptor libraries were prepared by the immunoSEQ multiplex PCR assay. As stored in TCRdb, this immuneACCESS dataset retains in-frame rearrangements with V and J assigned. A fraction of the clones does not appear; measured against another copy, unresolved V genes explain less than half of the discrepancy, and the remainder lacks a known reason. The sample profile shows more than 90,000 clones; approximately 80% of them were found once. The ten largest clones capture about 23% of the sample. The input for sequencing was peripheral blood, taken from a patient treated with radiotherapy plus ipilimumab. The TCR originated in a human donor with non-small cell lung cancer that progressed on radiotherapy plus ipilimumab.

The bases are TGTGCCAGCAGCGTTAGCGGCACCACAGATACGCAGTATTTT. The translation is CASSVSGTTDTQYF. Here the chain combines TRBV9 and TRBJ2-3; 6 matching bases give a weak D call of TRBD2. CDR1 SGDLS and CDR2 YYNGEE are derived from the germline V gene. Deletion took 2 bases off V and 2 bases off J, with a span of 9 bases between the germline ends. Counted from cysteine to phenylalanine, this CDR3 has 14 amino acids. Just CDR3 DNA is preserved here, 42 bases in frame from base 1.